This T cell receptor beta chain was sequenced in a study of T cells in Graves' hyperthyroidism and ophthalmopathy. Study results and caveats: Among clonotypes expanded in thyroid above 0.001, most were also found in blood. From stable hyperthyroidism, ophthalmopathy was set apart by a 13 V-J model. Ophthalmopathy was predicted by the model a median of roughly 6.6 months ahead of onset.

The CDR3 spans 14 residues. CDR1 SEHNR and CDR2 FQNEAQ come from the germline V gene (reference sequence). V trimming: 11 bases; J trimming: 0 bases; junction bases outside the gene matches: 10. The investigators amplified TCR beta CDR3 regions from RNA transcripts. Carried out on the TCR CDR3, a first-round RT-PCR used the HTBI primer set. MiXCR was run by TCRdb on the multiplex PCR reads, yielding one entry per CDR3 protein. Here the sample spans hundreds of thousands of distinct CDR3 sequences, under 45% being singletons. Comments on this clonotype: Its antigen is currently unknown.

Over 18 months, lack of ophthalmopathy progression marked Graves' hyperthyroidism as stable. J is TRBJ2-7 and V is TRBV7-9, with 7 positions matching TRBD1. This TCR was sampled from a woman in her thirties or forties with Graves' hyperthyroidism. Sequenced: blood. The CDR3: CAWSWTGTSYEQYF. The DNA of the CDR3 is TGTGCCTGGAGTTGGACAGGCACCTCCTACGAGCAGTACTTC.